What follows are 30 T cell receptor beta chains derived from one specimen sequenced in a study of cytomegalovirus exposure and HLA in healthy donors. Some clones are missing from TCRdb's copy, which holds only in-frame ones; the method was immunoSEQ multiplex PCR. The table records hundreds of thousands of clones, over 80% of them present only once. The sample taken for sequencing was PBMCs. These receptors all stem from a woman aged 25 to 39 in good health and CMV-seropositive.

This chain uses TRBV28 with TRBJ1-2; 9 bases map to TRBD1. The CDR3 spans 16 residues. Per the germline V gene, CDR1 is MDHEN and CDR2 is SYDVKM. Trimming cost V 0 bases and J 8 bases; bases outside gene matches: 10. CDR3 sequence: CASSLWTGGLTRGYTF. CDR3 nucleotides: TGTGCCAGCAGTTTATGGACAGGGGGTTTAACGAGAGGCTACACCTTC.

There are a few counts of this clone. The chain joins TRBV7-8 to TRBJ1-2; D remains unclear. The V end lost 5 bases, the J end lost 6 bases, and 13 bases lay between the germline ends. The CDR3 is 13 residues long. CDR1 and CDR2 from the germline V gene are SGHVS and FQNEAQ. CDR3 in amino acids: CASSPSREDGYTF. The CDR3 nucleotides are TGTGCCAGCAGCCCTTCCCGGGAGGATGGCTACACCTTC.

This clone was counted a few times. The chain combines TRBV2 with TRBJ1-5; no clear D gene. This CDR3 region has 12 residues. CDR1 and CDR2 from the germline V gene are SNHLY and FYNNEI. The V gene lost 4 bases and the J gene lost 10 bases, with 11 bases spanning the gap. The CDR3 reads CASSADVGPQHF. Written as DNA, the CDR3 is TGTGCCAGCAGTGCGGATGTTGGACCCCAGCATTTT.

This chain connects TRBV6-5 to TRBJ2-7; 9 bases align to TRBD2. Per germline, CDR1 MNHEY and CDR2 SVGAGI. The CDR3 length is 14 residues. The V gene end was trimmed by 3 bases and the J gene end by 5 bases; junction bases not matched to a gene: 5. CDR3 DNA sequence: TGTGCCAGCAGTTATAATAGCGGGAGCCACGAGCAGTACTTC. Protein product: CASSYNSGSHEQYF.

This clone was counted once. This chain links TRBV29-1 with TRBJ1-4; possibly TRBD1 for D (6 bases). CDR3 length: 14 residues. V lost 0 bases to trimming and J lost 7 bases, with 12 bases between them. The V gene's germline CDR1 is SQVTM and CDR2 ANQGSEA. The CDR3 region is CSVEDRGAGEKLFF. For the CDR3, the DNA is TGCAGCGTTGAAGATCGGGGGGCGGGTGAAAAACTGTTTTTT.

There are a few counts of this clone. The gene calls are TRBV4-2 and TRBJ2-7; TRBD2 matches at 11 bases. Germline-derived CDR1 and CDR2 are LGHNA and YNFKEQ. Losses at the gene ends were 0 bases for V and 4 bases for J; bases not matched to a gene: 14. The CDR3 is made up of 19 amino acids. DNA of the CDR3: TGTGCCAGCAGCCAAGAAGGTTTCGTTACTAGCGGGAGCTGGTACGAGCAGTACTTC. It codes for CASSQEGFVTSGSWYEQYF.

This sequence joins TRBV25-1 and TRBJ2-3; 8 bases align to TRBD2. The CDR3 extends over 15 amino acids. Trimming cost V 8 bases and J 5 bases; bases outside gene matches: 12. From germline, CDR1 is MGHDK and CDR2 SYGVNS. The CDR3 spells CASAKPGTSGDTQYF. The CDR3 region has the DNA TGTGCCAGCGCAAAGCCTGGCACTAGCGGAGATACGCAGTATTTT. Looking up the rest from reference TRBV25-1 and TRBJ2-3 gives the full variable domain: EADIYQTPRYLVIGTGKKITLECSQTMGHDKMYWYQQDPGMELHLIHYSYGVNSTEKGDLSSESTVSRIRTEHFPLTLESARPSHTSQYLCASAKPGTSGDTQYFGPGTRLTVL.

J is TRBJ1-2 and V is TRBV14; D ambiguous. Trimming took off 1 base at V and 4 bases at J, with 10 bases between the two ends. CDR3 size: 14 residues. Germline assignment: CDR1 SGHDN and CDR2 FVKESK. Here the CDR3 DNA reads TGTGCCAGCAGCCAAGCAATGGGGTCCTATGGCTACACCTTC. It translates to CASSQAMGSYGYTF. Based on the CDR3 plus reference TRBV14 and TRBJ1-2, the full variable domain is EAGVTQFPSHSVIEKGQTVTLRCDPISGHDNLYWYRRVMGKEIKFLLHFVKESKQDESGMPNNRFLAERTGGTYSTLKVQPAELEDSGVYFCASSQAMGSYGYTFGSGTRLTVV.

The chain has TRBV6-1 and TRBJ1-3; D ambiguous. With 4 bases removed from V and 4 bases from J, the gap between germline ends came to 5 bases. The CDR3 sequence is 12 residues long. Germline V CDR1 and CDR2: MNHNS, SASEGT. CDR3 bases: TGTGCCAGCAGTGCGGCGGGAAACACCATATATTTT. The encoded protein is CASSAAGNTIYF.

This chain uses TRBV9 with TRBJ2-6; no firm D call. This CDR3 has 14 amino acids. V was trimmed by 3 bases and J by 0 bases, leaving 4 bases between them. Germline CDR1 SGDLS, CDR2 YYNGEE. The CDR3 coding sequence is TGTGCCAGCAGCGGTCCCTCTGGGGCCAACGTCCTGACTTTC. Its protein product is CASSGPSGANVLTF.

This clone has a single count. The chain links TRBV9 to TRBJ2-6; no clear D gene. CDR3 size: 17 residues. V lost 2 bases, J lost 4 bases, and 16 bases lay in between. Germline CDR1 reads SGDLS; CDR2 reads YYNGEE. The CDR3 loop reads CASSVASVGSGANVLTF. CDR3 nucleotides: TGTGCCAGCAGCGTCGCTTCGGTGGGGTCCGGGGCCAACGTCCTGACTTTC.

The rearrangement uses TRBV2 and TRBJ1-2; tentatively, D is TRBD1 (6 bases). CDR3 length: 12 amino acids. Deletions cut 8 bases from V and 9 bases from J, with 16 bases between. CDR1 is SNHLY, CDR2 FYNNEI, per germline. CDR3 nucleotides: TGTGCCAGCCTCGGTGGGACACCGAGCTACACCTTC. Its protein is CASLGGTPSYTF.

The chain combines TRBV5-1 with TRBJ2-1; possibly TRBD1 for D (6 bases). V shed 3 bases and J shed 10 bases, with 8 bases lying between them. Germline CDR1 SGHRS, CDR2 YFSETQ. This CDR3 spans 11 amino acids. The CDR3 DNA reads TGCGCCAGCAGCTCCGGACAGGAGCAGTTCTTC. Protein sequence: CASSSGQEQFF.

The chain combines TRBV6-6 with TRBJ1-1; no clear D. Per germline, CDR1 MNHNY and CDR2 SVGAGI (reference sequence). The germline V and J ends were trimmed by 7 bases and 4 bases, with 13 bases remaining between them. This CDR3 is 13 amino acids long. The CDR3 region is CASTEDPGTEAFF. CDR3 in DNA: TGTGCCAGCACCGAGGACCCGGGCACTGAAGCTTTCTTT.

This clone appeared a single time. This chain uses TRBV29-1 with TRBJ1-2, with TRBD1 identical over 8 bases. This CDR3 has 11 residues. Losses at the gene ends were 5 bases for V and 6 bases for J; bases not matched to a gene: 2. Germline lookup yields CDR1 SQVTM and CDR2 ANQGSEA. DNA for the CDR3: TGCAGCGTTTCGGACAGGGATGGCTACACCTTC. It yields the protein CSVSDRDGYTF.

CDR3 in amino acids: CSFRRPRGEQFF. In nucleotides, the CDR3 is TGCAGCTTCCGACGTCCGCGGGGTGAGCAGTTCTTC. The chain uses TRBV29-1 and TRBJ2-1; TRBD2 is a possible D gene (6 bases). CDR1 is SQVTM and CDR2 is ANQGSEA in the germline V gene. V shed 8 bases and J shed 9 bases, with 17 bases lying between them. The CDR3 is 12 amino acids.

J is TRBJ1-1 and V is TRBV5-4; D not resolved. The ends were cut back, 2 bases at V and 0 bases at J, with 5 bases in the middle. This CDR3 region has 13 residues. The V gene's germline CDR1 is SGHNT and CDR2 YYREEE (reference sequence). As DNA, the CDR3 is TGTGCCAGCAGCTTCCTCGTGAACACTGAAGCTTTCTTT. This sequence encodes CASSFLVNTEAFF.

The J gene is TRBJ2-3, the V gene TRBV19; TRBD2 matches 8 bases. The ends lost 6 bases at V and 5 bases at J; junction bases unmatched: 19. CDR1 is LNHDA, CDR2 SQIVND, per germline (reference sequence). This CDR3 region has 18 residues. Here the CDR3 DNA reads TGTGCCAGTAGCGGCTCAGAGGGCCTAGCGGGCCCCCTAGATACGCAGTATTTT. Its protein is CASSGSEGLAGPLDTQYF.

This sequence joins TRBV6-5 and TRBJ1-2; perhaps TRBD1 as D (5 bases). The V end was cut by 4 bases, the J end by 8 bases, with 20 bases between. The CDR3 is 15 residues long. CDR1 and CDR2 (germline): MNHEY, SVGAGI. The CDR3 nucleotides are TGTGCCAGCAGTTTCACCGGGACCGGGAGTTGGGGCTACACCTTC. Protein product: CASSFTGTGSWGYTF.

The rearrangement uses TRBV7-2 and TRBJ2-7; tentatively, D is TRBD1 (5 bases). The CDR3 is 13 amino acids. Germline V gene sequence: CDR1 SGHTA, CDR2 FQGNSA. The V end lost 5 bases, the J end lost 4 bases, and 12 bases lay between the germline ends. The CDR3 is CASSIRVSYEQYF. CDR3 coding DNA: TGTGCCAGCAGCATCAGGGTTTCGTACGAGCAGTACTTC.

The J gene is TRBJ2-7, the V gene TRBV27; D gene ambiguous. Germline CDR1 reads MNHEY; CDR2 reads SMNVEV (reference sequence). The CDR3 has 13 residues. Trimming left V 2 bases short and J 5 bases short, with 10 bases between. In DNA form, the CDR3 reads TGTGCCAGCAGTTTAGCAGTACCACACGAGCAGTACTTC. Amino acid sequence: CASSLAVPHEQYF.

The sample holds a few counts of this clone. CDR3 sequence reads: CASSSWGNQPQHF. CDR3 bases: TGTGCCAGCAGCTCGTGGGGCAATCAGCCCCAGCATTTT. The chain has TRBV11-2 and TRBJ1-5, with D unresolved. Germline CDR1 is SGHAT and CDR2 is FQNNGV. Trimming took 4 bases from V and 2 from J, leaving 6 bases between them. The CDR3 has 13 residues.

The genes are TRBV28 and TRBJ1-2; TRBD1 aligns across 7 bases. Germline CDR1 MDHEN, CDR2 SYDVKM. Germline trimming cut 1 base from V and 1 base from J; bases unmatched to any gene: 6. There are 16 residues in the CDR3. CDR3 region: CASSLFTGVGNYGYTF. The CDR3 nucleotides are TGTGCCAGCAGTTTATTCACAGGGGTCGGTAACTATGGCTACACCTTC.

Remarks on this clone: The identical CDR3 is also encoded by other nucleotide sequences in the sample. The V gene is TRBV27, the J gene TRBJ2-1; D possibly corresponds to TRBD2 (5 bases). CDR3 length: 14 residues. Germline V gives CDR1 MNHEY, CDR2 SMNVEV (reference sequence). V lost 2 bases, J lost 4 bases, and 9 bases lay in between. The CDR3 DNA sequence: TGTGCCAGCAGTTTAGCGGGTGGTTACAATGAGCAGTTCTTC. It is translated as CASSLAGGYNEQFF.

The chain uses TRBV9 and TRBJ2-6; D not certain. Trimming left V 0 bases short and J 0 bases short, with 10 bases between. Germline lookup yields CDR1 SGDLS and CDR2 YYNGEE. The CDR3 spans 17 residues. This chain's CDR3 is CASSVGDGLSGANVLTF. In DNA form, the CDR3 reads TGTGCCAGCAGCGTAGGGGATGGCCTCTCTGGGGCCAACGTCCTGACTTTC.

The chain employs TRBV4-1 and TRBJ2-7; possibly TRBD2 for D (7 bases). The CDR3 covers 17 residues. V lost 1 base and J 3 bases, leaving 19 bases between the germline ends. Per germline, CDR1 MGHRA and CDR2 YSYEKL. CDR3 sequence reads: CASSQVGGRGSHYEQYF. The CDR3 region has the DNA TGCGCCAGCAGCCAAGTAGGGGGGAGGGGGAGTCACTACGAGCAGTACTTC.

This chain uses TRBV6-1 with TRBJ1-2; 9 bases line up with TRBD1. The junction had 2 bases not matched to a gene; V was cut back by 0 bases and J by 3 bases. CDR1 MNHNS and CDR2 SASEGT come from the germline V gene. The CDR3 extends over 15 amino acids. The DNA of the CDR3 is TGTGCCAGCAGTGAAGCGGGGGACAGGGACTATGGCTACACCTTC. Translating it yields CASSEAGDRDYGYTF.

The gene calls are TRBV5-1 and TRBJ1-1; TRBD1 agrees at 10 bases. Germline V gives CDR1 SGHRS, CDR2 YFSETQ. V gave up 3 bases and J gave up 4 bases; unmatched junction bases: 12. The CDR3 spans 17 residues. The DNA of the CDR3 is TGCGCCAGCAGCTGGAACCTCCCGGGACAGGGGAGCACTGAAGCTTTCTTT. Amino acids: CASSWNLPGQGSTEAFF.

This sequence joins TRBV7-2 and TRBJ2-3; no clear D gene. Germline V lookup: CDR1 SGHTA, CDR2 FQGNSA. The CDR3 runs to 11 residues. The V end lost 6 bases, the J end lost 5 bases, and 6 bases lay between the germline ends. The DNA for the CDR3 is TGTGCCAGCAGGGTAGGAGATACGCAGTATTTT. Its translation is CASRVGDTQYF.

This clone was observed a single time. The chain employs TRBV5-1 and TRBJ2-7, with TRBD1 matching over 7 bases. This CDR3 has 16 residues. CDR1 SGHRS and CDR2 YFSETQ come from the germline V gene. V shed 1 base and J 1 base; nucleotides not matched to a gene: 8. For the CDR3, the DNA is TGCGCCAGCAGCTTGCCTATCCGGGACAGTTCCTACGAGCAGTACTTC. Translating it yields CASSLPIRDSSYEQYF. Using reference TRBV5-1 and TRBJ2-7 for the parts outside the CDR3, the full variable domain is KAGVTQTPRYLIKTRGQQVTLSCSPISGHRSVSWYQQTPGQGLQFLFEYFSETQRNKGNFPGRFSGRQFSNSRSEMNVSTLELGDSALYLCASSLPIRDSSYEQYFGPGTRLTVT.